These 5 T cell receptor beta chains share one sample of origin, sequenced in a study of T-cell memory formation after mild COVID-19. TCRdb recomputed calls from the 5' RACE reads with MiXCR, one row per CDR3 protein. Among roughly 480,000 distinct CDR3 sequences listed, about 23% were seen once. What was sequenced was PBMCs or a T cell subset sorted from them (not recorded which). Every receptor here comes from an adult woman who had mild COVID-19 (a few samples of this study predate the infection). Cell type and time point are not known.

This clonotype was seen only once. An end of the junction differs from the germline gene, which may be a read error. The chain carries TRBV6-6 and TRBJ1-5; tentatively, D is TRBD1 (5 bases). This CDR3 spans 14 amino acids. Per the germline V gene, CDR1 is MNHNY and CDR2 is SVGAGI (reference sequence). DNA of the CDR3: TGTGCCAGCAGTCTCAGGGAGAACAATCAGACCCAGCATTTT. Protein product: CASSLRENNQTQHF.

CDR3 amino acids: CASSLKGGAQYF. In DNA, the CDR3 is TGTGCCAGCAGCTTAAAAGGGGGTGCCCAGTACTTC. The chain employs TRBV7-8 and TRBJ2-5, with D possibly matching TRBD1 (6 bases). This CDR3 contains 12 residues. V was trimmed by 2 bases and J by 9 bases, leaving 10 bases between them. Germline V CDR1 and CDR2: SGHVS, FQNEAQ.

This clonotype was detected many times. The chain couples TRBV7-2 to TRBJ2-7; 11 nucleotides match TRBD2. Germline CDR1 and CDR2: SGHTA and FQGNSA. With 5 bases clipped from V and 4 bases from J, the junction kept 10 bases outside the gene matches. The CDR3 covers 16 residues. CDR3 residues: CASSQQPSGGKYEQYF. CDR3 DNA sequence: TGTGCCAGCAGCCAACAACCTAGCGGGGGGAAGTACGAGCAGTACTTC.

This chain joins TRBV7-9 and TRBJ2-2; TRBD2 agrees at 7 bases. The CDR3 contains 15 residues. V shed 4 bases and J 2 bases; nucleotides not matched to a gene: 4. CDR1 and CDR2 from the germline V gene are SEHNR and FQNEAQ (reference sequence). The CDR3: CASSSLADNTGELFF. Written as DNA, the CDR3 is TGTGCCAGCAGCTCTCTAGCGGACAACACCGGGGAGCTGTTTTTT.

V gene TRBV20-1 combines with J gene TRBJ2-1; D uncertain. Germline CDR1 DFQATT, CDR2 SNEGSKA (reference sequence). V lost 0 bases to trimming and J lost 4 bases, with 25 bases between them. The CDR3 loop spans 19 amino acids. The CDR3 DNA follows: TGCAGTGCTAGAGATTATGATGGATCGAGGATGCTCCTTTACAATGAGCAGTTCTTC. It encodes CSARDYDGSRMLLYNEQFF.